This T cell receptor (beta chain) was captured by sequencing in a study of CD8 T cells in ankylosing spondylitis. The CDR3 has 14 residues. The germline gives CDR1 SGHTA, CDR2 FQGTGA. Trimming removed 8 bases from V and 0 bases from J, with 12 bases in between. TCRdb reprocessed the 5' RACE reads with MiXCR, giving one entry per CDR3 protein. The sample includes 250,000 to 350,000 distinct CDR3 sequences, 20% seen only once; the top ten take around 7.8%. Study-wide points: Reportedly, disease-linked clones are significantly enriched in ankylosing spondylitis patients' matched synovial fluid.

Details on this clonotype: Its antigen is still unknown.

This TCR came from a male donor with ankylosing spondylitis or in good health (not recorded which). The chain couples TRBV7-3 to TRBJ2-3; a possible D gene is TRBD2 (6 bases). The sequencing input was blood, either unsorted or a sorted T cell fraction (not recorded which). The CDR3 reads CASRGTASTDTQYF. CDR3 nucleotide sequence: TGTGCCAGCCGTGGGACTGCTAGCACAGATACGCAGTATTTT.